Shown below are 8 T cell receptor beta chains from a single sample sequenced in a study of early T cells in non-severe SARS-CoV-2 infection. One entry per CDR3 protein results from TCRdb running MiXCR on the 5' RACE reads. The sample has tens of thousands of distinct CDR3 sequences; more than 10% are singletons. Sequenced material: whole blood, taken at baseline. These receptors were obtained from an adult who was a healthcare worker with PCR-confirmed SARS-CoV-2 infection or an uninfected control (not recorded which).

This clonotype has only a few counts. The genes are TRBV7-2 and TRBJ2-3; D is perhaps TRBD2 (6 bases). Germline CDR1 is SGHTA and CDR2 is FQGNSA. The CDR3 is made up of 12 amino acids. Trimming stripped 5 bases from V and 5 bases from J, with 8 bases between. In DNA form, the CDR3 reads TGTGCCAGCAGCCGAGCGGGAGATACGCAGTATTTT. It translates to CASSRAGDTQYF.

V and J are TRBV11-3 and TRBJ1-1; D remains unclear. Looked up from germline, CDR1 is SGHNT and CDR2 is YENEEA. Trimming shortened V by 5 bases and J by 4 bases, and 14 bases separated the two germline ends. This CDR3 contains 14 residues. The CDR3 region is CASSPFPRTTEAFF. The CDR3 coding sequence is TGTGCCAGCAGCCCCTTTCCCCGGACCACTGAAGCTTTCTTT.

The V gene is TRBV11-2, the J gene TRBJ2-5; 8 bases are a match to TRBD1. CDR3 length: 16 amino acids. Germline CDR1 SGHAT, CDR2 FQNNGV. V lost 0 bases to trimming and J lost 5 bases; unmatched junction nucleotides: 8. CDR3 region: CASSLDSGGAWETQYF. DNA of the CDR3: TGTGCCAGCAGCTTAGATTCAGGGGGCGCCTGGGAGACCCAGTACTTC.

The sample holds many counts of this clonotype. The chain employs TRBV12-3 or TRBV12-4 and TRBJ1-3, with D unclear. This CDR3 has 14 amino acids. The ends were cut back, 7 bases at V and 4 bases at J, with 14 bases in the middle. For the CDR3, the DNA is TGTGCCAGCACCAATAGAGGCGGCGGAAACACCATATATTTT. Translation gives CASTNRGGGNTIYF.

This chain's CDR3 is CSARSSYNSPLHF. The CDR3 region has the DNA TGCAGTGCTAGGAGCTCCTATAATTCACCCCTCCACTTT. V usage is TRBV20-1 and J usage is TRBJ1-6; no reliable D call. This CDR3 is 13 amino acids long. Trimming removed 3 bases at V and 0 bases at J, with 3 bases between. Per germline, CDR1 DFQATT and CDR2 SNEGSKA (reference sequence).

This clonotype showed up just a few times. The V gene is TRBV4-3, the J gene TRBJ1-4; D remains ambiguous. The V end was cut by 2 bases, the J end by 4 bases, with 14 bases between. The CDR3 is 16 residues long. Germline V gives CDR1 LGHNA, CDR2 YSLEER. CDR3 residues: CASSQNGHSYNEKLFF. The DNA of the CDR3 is TGCGCCAGCAGCCAAAACGGGCACAGCTATAATGAAAAACTGTTTTTT.

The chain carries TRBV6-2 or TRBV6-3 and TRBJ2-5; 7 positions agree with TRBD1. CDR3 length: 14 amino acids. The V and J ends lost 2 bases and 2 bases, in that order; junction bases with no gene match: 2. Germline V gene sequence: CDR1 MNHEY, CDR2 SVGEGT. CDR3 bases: TGTGCCAGCAGTTACCGGGACAGACAAGAGACCCAGTACTTC. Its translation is CASSYRDRQETQYF.

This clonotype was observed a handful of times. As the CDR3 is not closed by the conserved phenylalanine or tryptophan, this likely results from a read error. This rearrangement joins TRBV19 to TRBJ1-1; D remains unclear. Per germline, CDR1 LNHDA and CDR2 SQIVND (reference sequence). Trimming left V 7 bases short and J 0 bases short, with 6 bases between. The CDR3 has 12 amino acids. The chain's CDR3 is CASTNMNTEAFL. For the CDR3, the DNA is TGTGCCAGTACCAACATGAACACTGAAGCTTTCCTT.